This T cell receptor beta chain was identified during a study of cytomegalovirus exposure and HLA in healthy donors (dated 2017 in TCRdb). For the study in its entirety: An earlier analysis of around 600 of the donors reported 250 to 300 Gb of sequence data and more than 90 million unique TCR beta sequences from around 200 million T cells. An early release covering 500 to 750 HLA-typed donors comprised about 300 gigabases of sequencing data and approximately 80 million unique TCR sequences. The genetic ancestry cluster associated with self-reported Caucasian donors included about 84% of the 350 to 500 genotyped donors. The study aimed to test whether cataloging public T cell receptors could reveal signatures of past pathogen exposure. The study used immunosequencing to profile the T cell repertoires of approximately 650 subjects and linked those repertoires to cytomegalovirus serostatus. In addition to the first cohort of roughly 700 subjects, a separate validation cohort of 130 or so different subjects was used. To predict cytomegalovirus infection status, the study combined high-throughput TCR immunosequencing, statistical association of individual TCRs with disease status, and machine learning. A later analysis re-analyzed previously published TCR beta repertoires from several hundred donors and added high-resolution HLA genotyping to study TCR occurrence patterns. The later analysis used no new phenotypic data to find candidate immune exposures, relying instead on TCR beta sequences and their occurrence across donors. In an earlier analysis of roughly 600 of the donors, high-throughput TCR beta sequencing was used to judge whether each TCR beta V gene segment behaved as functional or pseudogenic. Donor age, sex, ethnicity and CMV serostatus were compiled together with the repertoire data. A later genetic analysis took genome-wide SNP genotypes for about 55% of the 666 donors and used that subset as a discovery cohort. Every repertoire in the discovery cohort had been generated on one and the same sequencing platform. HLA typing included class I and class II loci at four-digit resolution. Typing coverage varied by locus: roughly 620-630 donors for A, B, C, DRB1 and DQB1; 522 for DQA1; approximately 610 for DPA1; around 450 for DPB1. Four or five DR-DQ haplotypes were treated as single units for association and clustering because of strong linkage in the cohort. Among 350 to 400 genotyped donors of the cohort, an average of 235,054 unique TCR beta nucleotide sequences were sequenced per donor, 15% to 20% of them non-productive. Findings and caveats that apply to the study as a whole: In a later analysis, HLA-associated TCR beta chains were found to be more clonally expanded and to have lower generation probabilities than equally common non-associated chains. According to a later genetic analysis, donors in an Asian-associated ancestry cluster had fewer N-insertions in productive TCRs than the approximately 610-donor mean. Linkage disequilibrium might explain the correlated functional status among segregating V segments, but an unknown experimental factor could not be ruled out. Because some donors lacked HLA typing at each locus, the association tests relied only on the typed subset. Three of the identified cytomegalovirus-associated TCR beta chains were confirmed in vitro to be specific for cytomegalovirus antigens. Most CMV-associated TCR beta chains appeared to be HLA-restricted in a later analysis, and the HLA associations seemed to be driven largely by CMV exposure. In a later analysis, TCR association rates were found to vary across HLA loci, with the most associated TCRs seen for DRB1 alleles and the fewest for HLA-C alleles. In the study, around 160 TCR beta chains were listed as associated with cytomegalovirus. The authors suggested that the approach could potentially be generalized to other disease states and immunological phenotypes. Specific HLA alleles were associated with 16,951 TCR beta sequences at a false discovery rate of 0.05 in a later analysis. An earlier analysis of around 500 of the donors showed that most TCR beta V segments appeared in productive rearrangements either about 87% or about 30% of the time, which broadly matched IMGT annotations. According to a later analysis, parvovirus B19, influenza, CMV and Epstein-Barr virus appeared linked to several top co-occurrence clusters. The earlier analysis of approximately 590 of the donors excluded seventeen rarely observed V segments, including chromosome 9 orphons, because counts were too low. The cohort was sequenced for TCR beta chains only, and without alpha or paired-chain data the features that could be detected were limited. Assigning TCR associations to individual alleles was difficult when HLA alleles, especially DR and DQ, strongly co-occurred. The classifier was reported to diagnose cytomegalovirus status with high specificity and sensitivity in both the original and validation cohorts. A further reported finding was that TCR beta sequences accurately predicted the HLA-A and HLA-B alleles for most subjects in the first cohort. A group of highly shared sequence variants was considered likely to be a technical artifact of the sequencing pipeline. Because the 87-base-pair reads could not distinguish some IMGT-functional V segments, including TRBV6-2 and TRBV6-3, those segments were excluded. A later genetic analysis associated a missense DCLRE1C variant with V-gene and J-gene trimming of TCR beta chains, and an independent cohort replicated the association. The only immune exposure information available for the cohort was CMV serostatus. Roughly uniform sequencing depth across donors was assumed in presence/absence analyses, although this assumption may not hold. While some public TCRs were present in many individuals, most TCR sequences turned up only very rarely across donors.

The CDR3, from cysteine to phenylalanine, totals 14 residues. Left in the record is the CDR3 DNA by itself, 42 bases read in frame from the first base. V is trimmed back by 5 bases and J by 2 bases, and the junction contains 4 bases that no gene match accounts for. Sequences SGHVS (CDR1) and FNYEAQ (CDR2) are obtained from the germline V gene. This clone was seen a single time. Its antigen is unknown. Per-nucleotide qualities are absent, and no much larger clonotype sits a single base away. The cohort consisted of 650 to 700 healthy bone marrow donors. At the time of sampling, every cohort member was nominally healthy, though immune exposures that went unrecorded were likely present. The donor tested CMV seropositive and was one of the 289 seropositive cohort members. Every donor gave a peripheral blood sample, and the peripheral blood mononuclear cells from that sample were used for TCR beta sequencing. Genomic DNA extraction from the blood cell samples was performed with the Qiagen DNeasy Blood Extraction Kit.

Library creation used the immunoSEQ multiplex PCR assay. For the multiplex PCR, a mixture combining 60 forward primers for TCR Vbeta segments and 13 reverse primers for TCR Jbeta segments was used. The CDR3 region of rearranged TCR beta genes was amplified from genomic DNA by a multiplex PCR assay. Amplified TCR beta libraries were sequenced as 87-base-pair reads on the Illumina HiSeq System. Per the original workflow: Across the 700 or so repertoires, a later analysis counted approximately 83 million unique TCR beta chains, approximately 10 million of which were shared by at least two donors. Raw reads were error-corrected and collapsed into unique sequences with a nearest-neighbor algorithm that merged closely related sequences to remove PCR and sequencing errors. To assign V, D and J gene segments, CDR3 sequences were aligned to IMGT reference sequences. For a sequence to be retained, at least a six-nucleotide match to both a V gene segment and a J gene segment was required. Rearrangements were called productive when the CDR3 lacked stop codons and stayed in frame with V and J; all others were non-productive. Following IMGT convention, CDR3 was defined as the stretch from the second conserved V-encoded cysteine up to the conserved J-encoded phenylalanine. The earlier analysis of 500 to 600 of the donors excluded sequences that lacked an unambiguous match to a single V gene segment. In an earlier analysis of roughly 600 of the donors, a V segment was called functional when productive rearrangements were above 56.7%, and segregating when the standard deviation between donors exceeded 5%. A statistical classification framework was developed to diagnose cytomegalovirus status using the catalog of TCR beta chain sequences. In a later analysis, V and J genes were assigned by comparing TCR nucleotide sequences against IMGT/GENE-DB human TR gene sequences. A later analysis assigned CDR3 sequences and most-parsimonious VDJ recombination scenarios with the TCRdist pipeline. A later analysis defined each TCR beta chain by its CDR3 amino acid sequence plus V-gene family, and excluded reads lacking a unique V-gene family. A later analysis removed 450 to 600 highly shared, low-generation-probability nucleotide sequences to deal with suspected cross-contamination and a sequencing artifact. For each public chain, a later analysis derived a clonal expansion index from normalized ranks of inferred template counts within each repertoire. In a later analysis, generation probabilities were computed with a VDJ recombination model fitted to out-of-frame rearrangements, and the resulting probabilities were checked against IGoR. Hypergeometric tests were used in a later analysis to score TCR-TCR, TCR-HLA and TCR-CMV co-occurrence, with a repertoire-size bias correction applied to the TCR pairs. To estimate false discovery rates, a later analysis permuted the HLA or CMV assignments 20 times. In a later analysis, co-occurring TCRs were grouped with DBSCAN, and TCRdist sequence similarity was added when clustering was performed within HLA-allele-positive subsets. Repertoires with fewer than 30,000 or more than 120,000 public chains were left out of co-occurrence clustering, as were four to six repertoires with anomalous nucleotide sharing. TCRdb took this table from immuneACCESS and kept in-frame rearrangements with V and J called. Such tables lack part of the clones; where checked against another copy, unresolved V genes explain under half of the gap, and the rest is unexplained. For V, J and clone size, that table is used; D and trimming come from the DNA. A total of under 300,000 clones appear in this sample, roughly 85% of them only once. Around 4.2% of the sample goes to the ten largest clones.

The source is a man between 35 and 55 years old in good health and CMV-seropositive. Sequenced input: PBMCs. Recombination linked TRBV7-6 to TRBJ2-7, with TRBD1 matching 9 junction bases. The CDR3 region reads CASSVGTGTYEQYF. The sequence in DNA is TGTGCCAGCAGCGTCGGGACAGGGACCTACGAGCAGTACTTC.